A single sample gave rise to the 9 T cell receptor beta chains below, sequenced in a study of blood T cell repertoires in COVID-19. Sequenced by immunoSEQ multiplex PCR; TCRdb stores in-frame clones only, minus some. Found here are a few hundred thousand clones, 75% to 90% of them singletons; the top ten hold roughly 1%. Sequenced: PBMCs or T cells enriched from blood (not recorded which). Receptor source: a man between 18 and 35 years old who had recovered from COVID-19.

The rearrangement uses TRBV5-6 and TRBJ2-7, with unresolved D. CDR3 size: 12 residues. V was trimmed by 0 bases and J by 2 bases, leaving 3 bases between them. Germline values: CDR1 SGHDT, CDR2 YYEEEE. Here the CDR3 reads CASSLAAYEQYF. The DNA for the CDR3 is TGTGCCAGCAGCTTGGCTGCCTACGAGCAGTACTTC.

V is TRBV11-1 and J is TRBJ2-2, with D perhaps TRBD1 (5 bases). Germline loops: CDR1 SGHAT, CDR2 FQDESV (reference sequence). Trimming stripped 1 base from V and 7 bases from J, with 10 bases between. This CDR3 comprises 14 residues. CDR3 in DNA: TGTGCCAGCAGCTTAGAGCAGGGTATCGGGGAGCTGTTTTTT. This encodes CASSLEQGIGELFF.

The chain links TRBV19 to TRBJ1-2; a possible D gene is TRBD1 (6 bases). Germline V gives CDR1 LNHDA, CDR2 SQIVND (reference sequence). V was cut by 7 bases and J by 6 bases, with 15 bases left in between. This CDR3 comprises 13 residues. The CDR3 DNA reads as TGTGCCAGTACCCTCAGGGGAGATCATGGCTACACCTTC. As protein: CASTLRGDHGYTF. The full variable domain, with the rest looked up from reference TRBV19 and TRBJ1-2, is DGGITQSPKYLFRKEGQNVTLSCEQNLNHDAMYWYRQDPGQGLRLIYYSQIVNDFQKGDIAEGYSVSREKKESFPLTVTSAQKNPTAFYLCASTLRGDHGYTFGSGTRLTVV.

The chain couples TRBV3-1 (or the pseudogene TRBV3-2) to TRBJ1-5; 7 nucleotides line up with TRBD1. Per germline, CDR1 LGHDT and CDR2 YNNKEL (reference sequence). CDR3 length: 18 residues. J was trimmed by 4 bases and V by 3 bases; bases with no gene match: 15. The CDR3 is CASSHAMTGCHPNQPQHF. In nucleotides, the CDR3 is TGTGCCAGCAGCCACGCAATGACAGGGTGCCACCCGAATCAGCCCCAGCATTTT.

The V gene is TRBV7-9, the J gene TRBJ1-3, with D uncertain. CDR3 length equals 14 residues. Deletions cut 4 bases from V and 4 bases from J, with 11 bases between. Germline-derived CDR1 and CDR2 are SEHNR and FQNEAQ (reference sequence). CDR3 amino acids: CASSSGLLGNTIYF. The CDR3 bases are TGTGCCAGCAGCTCTGGCCTTTTAGGAAACACCATATATTTT.

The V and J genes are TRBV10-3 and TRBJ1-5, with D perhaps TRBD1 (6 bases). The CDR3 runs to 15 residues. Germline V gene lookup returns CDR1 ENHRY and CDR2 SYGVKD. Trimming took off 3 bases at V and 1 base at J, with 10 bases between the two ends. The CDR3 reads CAISEVGQSNQPQHF. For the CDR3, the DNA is TGTGCCATCAGTGAAGTCGGACAGAGCAATCAGCCCCAGCATTTT.

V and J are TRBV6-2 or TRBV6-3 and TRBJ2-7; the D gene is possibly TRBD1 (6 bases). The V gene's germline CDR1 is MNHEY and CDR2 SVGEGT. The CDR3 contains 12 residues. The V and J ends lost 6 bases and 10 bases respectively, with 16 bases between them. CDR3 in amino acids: CASSNYAGDQYF. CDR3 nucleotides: TGTGCCAGCAGCAACTACGCAGGGGACCAGTACTTC.

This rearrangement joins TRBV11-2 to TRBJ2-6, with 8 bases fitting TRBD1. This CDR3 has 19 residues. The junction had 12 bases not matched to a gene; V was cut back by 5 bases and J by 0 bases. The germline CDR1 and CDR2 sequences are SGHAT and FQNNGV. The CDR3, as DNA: TGTGCCAGCAGCGTAAGGCCGGGACAGGTTTCCTCTGGGGCCAACGTCCTGACTTTC. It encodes CASSVRPGQVSSGANVLTF.

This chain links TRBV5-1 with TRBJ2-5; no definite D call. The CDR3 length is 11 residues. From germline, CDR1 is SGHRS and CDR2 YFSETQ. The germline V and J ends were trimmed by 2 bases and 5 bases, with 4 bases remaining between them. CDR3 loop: CASSFAETQYF. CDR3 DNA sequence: TGCGCCAGCAGCTTCGCGGAGACCCAGTACTTC.